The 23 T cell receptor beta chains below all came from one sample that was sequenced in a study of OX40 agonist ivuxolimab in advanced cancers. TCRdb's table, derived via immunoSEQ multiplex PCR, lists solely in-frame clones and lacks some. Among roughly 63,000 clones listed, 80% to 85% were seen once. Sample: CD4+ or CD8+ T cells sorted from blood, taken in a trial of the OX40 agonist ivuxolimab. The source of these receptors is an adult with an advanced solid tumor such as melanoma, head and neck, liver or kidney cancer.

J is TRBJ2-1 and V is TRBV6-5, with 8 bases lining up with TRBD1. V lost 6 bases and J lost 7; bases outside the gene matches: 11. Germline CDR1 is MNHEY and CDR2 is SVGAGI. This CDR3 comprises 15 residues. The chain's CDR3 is CASRSPGQAGNEQFF. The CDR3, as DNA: TGTGCCAGCAGATCACCGGGACAGGCTGGAAATGAGCAGTTCTTC.

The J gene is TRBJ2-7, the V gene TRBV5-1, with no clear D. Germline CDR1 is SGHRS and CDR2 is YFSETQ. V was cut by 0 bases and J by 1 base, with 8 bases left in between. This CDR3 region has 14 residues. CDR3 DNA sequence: TGCGCCAGCAGCTTGGTGGTAAGATCCTACGAGCAGTACTTC. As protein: CASSLVVRSYEQYF.

The CDR3 loop reads CASSIRGRGGDNIQYF. In DNA form, the CDR3 reads TGTGCCAGTAGTATCAGGGGCCGAGGGGGAGATAACATTCAGTACTTC. The J gene is TRBJ2-4, the V gene TRBV19; D may be TRBD1 (6 bases). The CDR3 sequence is 16 residues long. Looked up from germline, CDR1 is LNHDA and CDR2 is SQIVND (reference sequence). V dropped 3 bases and J dropped 7 bases, with 19 bases sitting between them.

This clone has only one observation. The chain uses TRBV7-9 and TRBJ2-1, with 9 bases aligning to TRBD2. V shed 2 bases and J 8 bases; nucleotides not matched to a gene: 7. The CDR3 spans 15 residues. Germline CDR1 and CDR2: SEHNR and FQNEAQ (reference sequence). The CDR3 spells CASSLSIAGVDEQFF. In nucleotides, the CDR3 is TGTGCCAGCAGCTTAAGTATAGCGGGGGTCGATGAGCAGTTCTTC.

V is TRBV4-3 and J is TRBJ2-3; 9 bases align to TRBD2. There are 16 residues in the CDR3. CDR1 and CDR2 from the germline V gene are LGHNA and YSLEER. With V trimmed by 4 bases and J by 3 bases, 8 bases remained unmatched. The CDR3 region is CASSPRRGGQTDTQYF. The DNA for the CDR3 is TGCGCCAGCAGCCCAAGGCGGGGGGGACAGACAGATACGCAGTATTTT.

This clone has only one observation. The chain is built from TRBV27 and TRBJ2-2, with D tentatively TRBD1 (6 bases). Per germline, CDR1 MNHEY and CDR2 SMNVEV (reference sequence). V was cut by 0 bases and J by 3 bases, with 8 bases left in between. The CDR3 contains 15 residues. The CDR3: CASSLSTGHTGELFF. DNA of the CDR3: TGTGCCAGCAGTTTATCGACAGGCCACACCGGGGAGCTGTTTTTT.

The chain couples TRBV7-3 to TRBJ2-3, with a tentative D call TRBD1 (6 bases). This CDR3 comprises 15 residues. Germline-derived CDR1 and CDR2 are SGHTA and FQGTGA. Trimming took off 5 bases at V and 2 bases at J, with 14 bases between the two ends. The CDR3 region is CASSETGHLTDTQYF. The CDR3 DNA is TGTGCCAGCAGCGAAACGGGACACCTCACAGATACGCAGTATTTT.

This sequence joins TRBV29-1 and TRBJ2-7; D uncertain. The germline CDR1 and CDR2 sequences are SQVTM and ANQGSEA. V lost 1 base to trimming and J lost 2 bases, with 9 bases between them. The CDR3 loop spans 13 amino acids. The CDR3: CSVEAPTTYEQYF. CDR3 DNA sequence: TGCAGCGTTGAAGCCCCGACGACCTACGAGCAGTACTTC.

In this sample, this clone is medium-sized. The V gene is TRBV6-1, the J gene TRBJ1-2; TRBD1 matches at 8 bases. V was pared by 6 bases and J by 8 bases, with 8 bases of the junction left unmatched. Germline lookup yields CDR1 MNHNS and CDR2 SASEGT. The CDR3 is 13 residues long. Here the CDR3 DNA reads TGTGCCAGCAGGATGGACAGGGTTGGCGGCTACACCTTC. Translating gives CASRMDRVGGYTF.

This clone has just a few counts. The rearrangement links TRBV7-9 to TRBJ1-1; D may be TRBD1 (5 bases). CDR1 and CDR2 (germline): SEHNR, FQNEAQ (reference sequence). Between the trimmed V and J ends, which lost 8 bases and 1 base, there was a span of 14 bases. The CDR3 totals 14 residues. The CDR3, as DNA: TGTGCCAGCCGACTGGACGGGGGGAACACTGAAGCTTTCTTT. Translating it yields CASRLDGGNTEAFF.

The CDR3 is CASSQLMGPVETQYF. The DNA for the CDR3 is TGTGCCAGCAGCCAACTAATGGGACCCGTGGAGACCCAGTACTTC. The V and J genes are TRBV14 and TRBJ2-5, with D perhaps being TRBD1 or TRBD2 (5 bases each). The V gene's germline CDR1 is SGHDN and CDR2 FVKESK. This CDR3 is 15 amino acids long. V dropped 2 bases and J dropped 5 bases, with 15 bases sitting between them.

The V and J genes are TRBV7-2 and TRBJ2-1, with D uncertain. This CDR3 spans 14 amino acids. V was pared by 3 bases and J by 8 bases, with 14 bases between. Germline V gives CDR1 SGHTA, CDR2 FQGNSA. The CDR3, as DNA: TGTGCCAGCAGCTTCCGGACGACTCGTGATGAGCAGTTCTTC. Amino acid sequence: CASSFRTTRDEQFF.

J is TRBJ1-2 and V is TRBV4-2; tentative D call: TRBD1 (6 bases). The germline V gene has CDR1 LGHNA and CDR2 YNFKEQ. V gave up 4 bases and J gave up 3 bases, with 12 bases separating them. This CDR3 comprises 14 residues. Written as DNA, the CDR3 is TGTGCCAGCAGCCCTGGACAGATAGACTATGGCTACACCTTC. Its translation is CASSPGQIDYGYTF.

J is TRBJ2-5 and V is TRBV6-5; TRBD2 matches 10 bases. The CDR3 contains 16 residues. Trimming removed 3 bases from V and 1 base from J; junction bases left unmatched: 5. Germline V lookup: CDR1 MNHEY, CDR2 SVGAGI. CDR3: CASSYNSGGAQETQYF. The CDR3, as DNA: TGTGCCAGCAGTTATAACAGCGGGGGGGCCCAAGAGACCCAGTACTTC.

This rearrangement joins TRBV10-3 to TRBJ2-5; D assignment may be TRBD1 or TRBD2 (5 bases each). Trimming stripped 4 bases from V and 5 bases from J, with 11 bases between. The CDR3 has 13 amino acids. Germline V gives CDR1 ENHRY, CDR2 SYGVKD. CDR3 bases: TGTGCCATCAGTGTCAGGGAGCGGGAGACCCAGTACTTC. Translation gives CAISVRERETQYF.

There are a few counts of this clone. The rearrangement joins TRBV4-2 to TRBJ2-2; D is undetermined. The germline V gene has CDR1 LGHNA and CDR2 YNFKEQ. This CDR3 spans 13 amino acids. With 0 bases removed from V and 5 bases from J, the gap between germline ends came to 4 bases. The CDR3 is CASSQELTGELFF. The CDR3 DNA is TGTGCCAGCAGCCAAGAGCTTACCGGGGAGCTGTTTTTT.

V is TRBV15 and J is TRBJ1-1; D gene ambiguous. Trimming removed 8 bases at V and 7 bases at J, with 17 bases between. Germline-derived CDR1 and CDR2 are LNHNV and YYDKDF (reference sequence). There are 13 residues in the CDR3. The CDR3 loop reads CATAKLTMNEAFF. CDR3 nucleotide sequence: TGTGCCACCGCGAAGCTGACCATGAATGAAGCTTTCTTT.

Written as DNA, the CDR3 is TGTGCCAGCAGCCAAGAAGAGGGGGGAAACATTTACAATGAGCAGTTCTTC. Residues: CASSQEEGGNIYNEQFF. The rearrangement uses TRBV4-2 and TRBJ2-1; D assignment may be TRBD1 or TRBD2 (6 bases each). From germline, CDR1 is LGHNA and CDR2 YNFKEQ. The CDR3 is made up of 17 amino acids. The V end was cut by 0 bases, the J end by 4 bases, with 16 bases between.

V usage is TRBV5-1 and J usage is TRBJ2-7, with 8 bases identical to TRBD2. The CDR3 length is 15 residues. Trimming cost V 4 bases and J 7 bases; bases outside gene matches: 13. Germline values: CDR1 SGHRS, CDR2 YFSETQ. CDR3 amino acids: CASSPEARSSGEQYF. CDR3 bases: TGCGCCAGCAGCCCCGAAGCGCGGTCTAGCGGGGAGCAGTACTTC.

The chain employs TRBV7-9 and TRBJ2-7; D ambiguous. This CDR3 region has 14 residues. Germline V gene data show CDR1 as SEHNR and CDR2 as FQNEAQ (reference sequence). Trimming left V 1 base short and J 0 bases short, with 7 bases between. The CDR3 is CASSLGFNSYEQYF. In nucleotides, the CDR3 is TGTGCCAGCAGCTTAGGGTTTAACTCCTACGAGCAGTACTTC. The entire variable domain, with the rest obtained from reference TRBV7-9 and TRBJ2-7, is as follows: DTGVSQNPRHKITKRGQNVTFRCDPISEHNRLYWYRQTLGQGPEFLTYFQNEAQLEKSRLLSDRFSAERPKGSFSTLEIQRTEQGDSAMYLCASSLGFNSYEQYFGPGTRLTVT.

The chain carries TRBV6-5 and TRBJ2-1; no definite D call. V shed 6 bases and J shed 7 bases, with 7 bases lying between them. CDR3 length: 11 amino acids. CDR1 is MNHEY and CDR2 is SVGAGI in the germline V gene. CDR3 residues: CASSRQNEQFF. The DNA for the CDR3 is TGTGCCAGCAGCCGACAAAATGAGCAGTTCTTC.

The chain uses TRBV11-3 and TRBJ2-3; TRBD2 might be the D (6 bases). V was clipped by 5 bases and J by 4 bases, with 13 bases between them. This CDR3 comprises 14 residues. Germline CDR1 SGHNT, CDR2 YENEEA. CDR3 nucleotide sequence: TGTGCCAGCAGCCCCGGGAGCAGGGCAGATACGCAGTATTTT. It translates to CASSPGSRADTQYF.

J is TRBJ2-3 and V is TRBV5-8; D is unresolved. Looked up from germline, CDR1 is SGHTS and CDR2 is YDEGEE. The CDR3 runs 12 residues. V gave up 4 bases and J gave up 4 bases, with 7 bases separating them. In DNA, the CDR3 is TGTGCCAGCAGCCCAGACCCAGATACGCAGTATTTT. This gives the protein CASSPDPDTQYF.